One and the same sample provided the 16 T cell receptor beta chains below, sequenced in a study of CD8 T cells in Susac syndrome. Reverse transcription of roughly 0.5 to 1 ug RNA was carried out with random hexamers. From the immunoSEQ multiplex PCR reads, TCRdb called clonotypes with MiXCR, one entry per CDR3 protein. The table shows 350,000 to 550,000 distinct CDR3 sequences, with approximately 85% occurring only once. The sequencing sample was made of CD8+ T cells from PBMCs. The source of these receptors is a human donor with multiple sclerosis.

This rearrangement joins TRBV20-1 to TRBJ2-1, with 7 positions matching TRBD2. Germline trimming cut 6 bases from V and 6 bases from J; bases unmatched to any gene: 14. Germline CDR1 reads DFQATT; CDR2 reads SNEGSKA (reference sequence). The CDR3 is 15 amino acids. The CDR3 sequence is CSATSLRERVNEQFF. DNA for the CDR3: TGCAGTGCCACCTCTCTGCGGGAGCGGGTCAATGAGCAGTTCTTC.

The CDR3 region has the DNA TGTGCCAGCAGTTACGGGCAGGGAAGTGCAACTAATGAAAAACTGTTTTTT. Protein sequence: CASSYGQGSATNEKLFF. The rearrangement links TRBV6-5 to TRBJ1-4; possibly TRBD1 for D (5 bases). CDR1 and CDR2 (germline): MNHEY, SVGAGI. With 2 bases removed from V and 0 bases from J, the gap between germline ends came to 13 bases. There are 17 residues in the CDR3.

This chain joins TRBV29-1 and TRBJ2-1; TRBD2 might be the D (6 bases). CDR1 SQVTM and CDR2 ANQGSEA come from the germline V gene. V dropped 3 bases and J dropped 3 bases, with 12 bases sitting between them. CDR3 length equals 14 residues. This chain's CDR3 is CSVDRESNYNEQFF. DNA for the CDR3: TGCAGCGTTGATCGGGAGTCTAACTACAATGAGCAGTTCTTC.

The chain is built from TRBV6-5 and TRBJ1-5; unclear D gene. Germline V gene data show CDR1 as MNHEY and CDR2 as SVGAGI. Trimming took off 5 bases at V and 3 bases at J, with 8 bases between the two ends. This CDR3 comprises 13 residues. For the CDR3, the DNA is TGTGCCAGCAGTCCGAATTTCAATCAGCCCCAGCATTTT. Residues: CASSPNFNQPQHF.

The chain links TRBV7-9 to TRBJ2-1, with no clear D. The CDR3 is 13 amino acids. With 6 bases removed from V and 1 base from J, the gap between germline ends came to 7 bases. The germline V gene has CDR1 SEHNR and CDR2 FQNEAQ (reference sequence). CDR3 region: CASSPNSYNEQFF. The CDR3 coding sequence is TGTGCCAGCAGTCCCAATTCCTACAATGAGCAGTTCTTC.

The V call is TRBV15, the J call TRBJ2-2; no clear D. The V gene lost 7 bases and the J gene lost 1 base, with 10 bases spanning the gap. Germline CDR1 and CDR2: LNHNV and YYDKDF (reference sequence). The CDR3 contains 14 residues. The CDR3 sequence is CATNLRQNTGELFF. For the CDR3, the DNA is TGTGCCACCAATTTACGCCAGAACACCGGGGAGCTGTTTTTT.

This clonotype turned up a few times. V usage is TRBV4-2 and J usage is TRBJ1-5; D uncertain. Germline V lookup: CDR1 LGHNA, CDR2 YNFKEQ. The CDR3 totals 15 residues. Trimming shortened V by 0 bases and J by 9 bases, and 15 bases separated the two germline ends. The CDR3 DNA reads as TGTGCCAGCAGCCAAGAAGTCGGCAGTTCAGGGCCCCAGCATTTT. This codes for CASSQEVGSSGPQHF.

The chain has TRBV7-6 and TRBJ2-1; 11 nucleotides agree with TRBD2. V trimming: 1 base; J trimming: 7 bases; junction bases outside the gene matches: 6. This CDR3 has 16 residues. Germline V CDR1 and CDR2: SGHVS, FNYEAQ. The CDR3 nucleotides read TGTGCCAGCAGCTTAGTAGTAGCGGGAGGGCCGAATGAGCAGTTCTTC. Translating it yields CASSLVVAGGPNEQFF.

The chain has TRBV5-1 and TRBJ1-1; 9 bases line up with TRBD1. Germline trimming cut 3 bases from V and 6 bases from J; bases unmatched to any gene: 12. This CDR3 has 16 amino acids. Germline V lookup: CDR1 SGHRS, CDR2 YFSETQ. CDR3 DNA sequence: TGCGCCAGCAGCTCAGGAACAGGGGGCGGGGATGCTGAAGCTTTCTTT. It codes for CASSSGTGGGDAEAFF.

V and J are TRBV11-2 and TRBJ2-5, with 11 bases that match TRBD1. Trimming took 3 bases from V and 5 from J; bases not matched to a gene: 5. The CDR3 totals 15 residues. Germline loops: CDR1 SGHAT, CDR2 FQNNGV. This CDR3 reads CASSLWTGGRETQYF. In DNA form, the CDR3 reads TGTGCCAGCAGCTTGTGGACAGGGGGCAGGGAGACCCAGTACTTC.

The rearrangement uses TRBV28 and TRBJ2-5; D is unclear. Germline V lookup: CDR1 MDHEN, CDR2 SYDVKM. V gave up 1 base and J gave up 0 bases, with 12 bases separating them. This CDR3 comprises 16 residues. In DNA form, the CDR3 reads TGTGCCAGCAGTTTATTAGCTGGGGAAGACCAAGAGACCCAGTACTTC. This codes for CASSLLAGEDQETQYF. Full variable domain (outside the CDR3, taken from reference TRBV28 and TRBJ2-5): DVKVTQSSRYLVKRTGEKVFLECVQDMDHENMFWYRQDPGLGLRLIYFSYDVKMKEKGDIPEGYSVSREKKERFSLILESASTNQTSMYLCASSLLAGEDQETQYFGPGTRLLVL.

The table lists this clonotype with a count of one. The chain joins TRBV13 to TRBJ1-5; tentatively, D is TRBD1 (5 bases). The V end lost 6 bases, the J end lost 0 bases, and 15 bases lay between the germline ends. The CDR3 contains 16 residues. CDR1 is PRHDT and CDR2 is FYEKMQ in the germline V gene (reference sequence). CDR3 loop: CASSWGGLNSNQPQHF. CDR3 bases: TGTGCCAGCAGTTGGGGGGGACTGAATAGCAATCAGCCCCAGCATTTT.

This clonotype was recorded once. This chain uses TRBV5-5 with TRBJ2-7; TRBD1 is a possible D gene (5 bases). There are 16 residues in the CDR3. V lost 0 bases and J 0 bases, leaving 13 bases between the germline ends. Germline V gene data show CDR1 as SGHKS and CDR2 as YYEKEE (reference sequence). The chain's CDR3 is CASSLGGSHVSYEQYF. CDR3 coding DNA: TGTGCCAGCAGCTTGGGGGGCAGCCATGTCTCCTACGAGCAGTACTTC.

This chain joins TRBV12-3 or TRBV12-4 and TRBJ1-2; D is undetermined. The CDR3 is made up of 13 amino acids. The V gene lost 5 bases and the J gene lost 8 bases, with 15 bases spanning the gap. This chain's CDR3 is CASSHGPVWGYTF. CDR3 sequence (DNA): TGTGCCAGCAGTCACGGGCCAGTTTGGGGCTACACCTTC.

The CDR3 DNA is TGTGCCAGCAGCTTACCTCTTGGAAACACCATATATTTT. Translating it yields CASSLPLGNTIYF. The J gene is TRBJ1-3, the V gene TRBV7-9; D ambiguous. The CDR3 has 13 amino acids. V lost 2 bases, J lost 3 bases, and 5 bases lay in between. Germline loops: CDR1 SEHNR, CDR2 FQNEAQ (reference sequence).

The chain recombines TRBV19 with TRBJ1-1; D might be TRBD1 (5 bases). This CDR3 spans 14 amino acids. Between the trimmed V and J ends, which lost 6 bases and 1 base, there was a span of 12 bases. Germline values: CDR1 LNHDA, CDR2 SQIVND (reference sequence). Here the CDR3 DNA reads TGTGCCAGTAGACCAGGGACCGAGAACACTGAAGCTTTCTTT. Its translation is CASRPGTENTEAFF.